These 27 T cell receptor beta chains were all obtained from the same sample, sequenced in a study of blood T cell repertoires in COVID-19. Sequencing used immunoSEQ multiplex PCR; TCRdb keeps in-frame clones, though not all of them. The table has around 100,000 clones, about 80% seen once; the top ten hold 9% to 14%. What was sequenced was peripheral blood. These receptors were taken from a woman aged 70-85 years with acute or convalescent COVID-19.

The gene calls are TRBV7-8 and TRBJ1-2; TRBD1 matches 8 bases. After removal of 1 base from V and 4 bases from J, the junction contained 5 bases not matched to a gene. In germline, CDR1 is SGHVS, CDR2 FQNEAQ. This CDR3 spans 15 amino acids. CDR3 sequence: CASSLVSGGSYGYTF. The DNA for the CDR3 is TGTGCCAGCAGCTTAGTTTCAGGGGGCAGCTATGGCTACACCTTC.

The chain uses TRBV28 and TRBJ2-7; 7 nucleotides agree with TRBD1. This CDR3 is built from 13 residues. Trimming at V came to 4 bases and at J to 2 bases, leaving 2 bases not matched to a gene. Germline values: CDR1 MDHEN, CDR2 SYDVKM. CDR3 amino acids: CASSSGQTYEQYV. The CDR3 DNA follows: TGTGCCAGCAGTTCGGGACAGACCTACGAGCAGTACGTC.

The chain carries TRBV4-3 and TRBJ2-1; the match to TRBD1 covers 11 bases. J lost 8 bases, V lost 0 bases, and 9 bases had no gene match. Germline-derived CDR1 and CDR2 are LGHNA and YSLEER. The CDR3 extends over 17 amino acids. CDR3 in amino acids: CASSQDVWTGGEDEQFF. The CDR3 DNA reads as TGCGCCAGCAGCCAAGATGTCTGGACAGGGGGCGAGGATGAGCAGTTCTTC.

V usage is TRBV6-2 or TRBV6-3 and J usage is TRBJ1-4, with D maybe TRBD1 (5 bases). This CDR3 contains 16 residues. CDR1 and CDR2 from the germline V gene are MNHEY and SVGEGT. Trimming cost V 6 bases and J 0 bases, with 14 bases left between them. The CDR3 loop reads CASSEREGTTNEKLFF. CDR3 bases: TGTGCCAGCAGCGAGCGGGAGGGGACAACTAATGAAAAACTGTTTTTT.

This sequence joins TRBV29-1 and TRBJ2-2; 9 bases fit TRBD1. V lost 8 bases, J lost 6 bases, and 7 bases stayed unmatched. Germline CDR1 reads SQVTM; CDR2 reads ANQGSEA. This CDR3 contains 13 residues. The CDR3 DNA follows: TGCAGCTTTGGGGACAGGGCCGCCGGGGAGCTGTTTTTT. It translates to CSFGDRAAGELFF.

This clone has just one count. This chain connects TRBV4-1 to TRBJ1-4, with TRBD1 identical over 8 bases. This CDR3 region has 16 residues. After removal of 3 bases from V and 5 bases from J, the junction contained 8 bases not matched to a gene. Germline V lookup: CDR1 MGHRA, CDR2 YSYEKL. The CDR3 protein is CASSQPAGDRNEKLFF. The CDR3 DNA follows: TGCGCCAGCAGCCAGCCGGCCGGGGACAGGAATGAAAAACTGTTTTTT.

This clone came up a few times. The V and J genes are TRBV7-9 and TRBJ2-7; 8 bases line up with TRBD1. Germline V CDR1 and CDR2: SEHNR, FQNEAQ (reference sequence). This CDR3 has 15 amino acids. Trimming at V came to 5 bases and at J to 2 bases, leaving 8 bases not matched to a gene. CDR3 loop: CASSTDRGNPYEQYF. Written as DNA, the CDR3 is TGTGCCAGCAGCACTGACAGGGGAAACCCCTACGAGCAGTACTTC. The whole variable domain, remainder taken from reference TRBV7-9 and TRBJ2-7, is DTGVSQNPRHKITKRGQNVTFRCDPISEHNRLYWYRQTLGQGPEFLTYFQNEAQLEKSRLLSDRFSAERPKGSFSTLEIQRTEQGDSAMYLCASSTDRGNPYEQYFGPGTRLTVT.

This sequence joins TRBV28 and TRBJ1-2, with D maybe TRBD1 (5 bases). This CDR3 comprises 13 residues. V shed 3 bases and J shed 4 bases, with 9 bases lying between them. Germline-derived CDR1 and CDR2 are MDHEN and SYDVKM. CDR3 amino acids: CASSFYDSYGYTF. For the CDR3, the DNA is TGTGCCAGCAGTTTCTATGACAGCTATGGCTACACCTTC.

This clone was recorded only once. V and J are TRBV13 and TRBJ1-4, with D possibly TRBD1 on 5 matching bases. Germline loops: CDR1 PRHDT, CDR2 FYEKMQ (reference sequence). The CDR3 loop spans 16 amino acids. With 5 bases removed from V and 2 bases from J, the gap between germline ends came to 15 bases. The CDR3 coding sequence is TGTGCCAGCAGCCCCCCGGGGGGACGGACTAATGAAAAACTGTTTTTT. Translated, it gives CASSPPGGRTNEKLFF. Based on the CDR3 plus reference TRBV13 and TRBJ1-4, the full variable domain is AAGVIQSPRHLIKEKRETATLKCYPIPRHDTVYWYQQGPGQDPQFLISFYEKMQSDKGSIPDRFSAQQFSDYHSELNMSSLELGDSALYFCASSPPGGRTNEKLFFGSGTQLSVL.

DNA of the CDR3: TGTGCCAGCAGCTTAGAATGGGACAGGGCCGGGGCCAACGTCCTGACTTTC. Translated, it gives CASSLEWDRAGANVLTF. This chain connects TRBV11-3 to TRBJ2-6; the match to TRBD1 covers 9 bases. In germline, CDR1 is SGHNT, CDR2 YENEEA. The CDR3 totals 17 residues. J gave up 4 bases and V 0 bases, and 4 bases lay outside the gene matches.

This chain links TRBV5-1 with TRBJ1-2, with D maybe TRBD1 (6 bases). This CDR3 comprises 13 residues. V shed 5 bases and J shed 8 bases, with 16 bases lying between them. Germline lookup yields CDR1 SGHRS and CDR2 YFSETQ. The CDR3 DNA reads TGCGCCAGCAGTACAGGGAACACGGGAGGCTACACCTTC. This gives the protein CASSTGNTGGYTF.

V usage is TRBV7-8 and J usage is TRBJ1-6; tentative D call: TRBD1 (6 bases). V shed 4 bases and J shed 2 bases, with 18 bases lying between them. The germline gives CDR1 SGHVS, CDR2 FQNEAQ. The CDR3 runs to 18 residues. The CDR3 bases are TGTGCCAGCAGCTACAGGGACCGCGCGGCTACCTATAATTCACCCCTCCACTTT. This gives the protein CASSYRDRAATYNSPLHF. Filled out from reference TRBV7-8 and TRBJ1-6, the complete variable domain reads GAGVSQSPRYKVAKRGQDVALRCDPISGHVSLFWYQQALGQGPEFLTYFQNEAQLDKSGLPSDRFFAERPEGSVSTLKIQRTQQEDSAVYLCASSYRDRAATYNSPLHFGNGTRLTVT.

In DNA form, the CDR3 reads TGTGCCAGCAGTTTATCAATTTTCGGACAGGGAGGCTACACCTTC. Translation: CASSLSIFGQGGYTF. This sequence joins TRBV28 and TRBJ1-2; 8 bases map to TRBD1. Germline CDR1 MDHEN, CDR2 SYDVKM. The CDR3 contains 15 residues. With V trimmed by 1 base and J by 8 bases, 9 bases remained unmatched.

This clone was observed a handful of times. The CDR3: CASPTAGRGLYEQYV. CDR3 coding DNA: TGTGCCAGCCCAACCGCCGGACGAGGACTTTACGAGCAGTACGTC. The chain recombines TRBV18 with TRBJ2-7; tentatively, D is TRBD2 (5 bases). The V gene lost 8 bases and the J gene lost 4 bases, with 21 bases spanning the gap. The germline gives CDR1 KGHSH, CDR2 LQKENI. The CDR3 length is 15 residues.

The J gene is TRBJ1-1, the V gene TRBV28; weak D call: TRBD1 (5 bases). Trimming pared 8 bases from V and 1 base from J, leaving 17 bases between. This CDR3 spans 15 amino acids. Germline assignment: CDR1 MDHEN and CDR2 SYDVKM. The CDR3 is CASPGQGTGNTEAFF. The CDR3, as DNA: TGTGCCAGCCCCGGCCAGGGAACCGGGAACACTGAAGCTTTCTTT.

The V gene is TRBV19, the J gene TRBJ1-5, with D possibly being TRBD1 (6 bases). Germline CDR1 reads LNHDA; CDR2 reads SQIVND (reference sequence). V was clipped by 5 bases and J by 1 base, with 12 bases between them. There are 15 residues in the CDR3. CDR3 protein: CASSYRAASNQPQHF. CDR3 sequence (DNA): TGTGCCAGTAGTTACAGGGCTGCGAGCAATCAGCCCCAGCATTTT.

The V call is TRBV9, the J call TRBJ2-1; 7 nucleotides align to TRBD2. The V gene's germline CDR1 is SGDLS and CDR2 YYNGEE. CDR3 size: 14 residues. Trimming cost V 4 bases and J 3 bases; bases outside gene matches: 4. CDR3 residues: CASSPRTSYNEQFF. As DNA, the CDR3 is TGTGCCAGCAGCCCCCGGACTAGCTACAATGAGCAGTTCTTC.

The rearrangement uses TRBV5-1 and TRBJ2-3; D unresolved. This CDR3 is 15 amino acids long. CDR1 is SGHRS, CDR2 YFSETQ, per germline. Trimming pared 0 bases from V and 2 bases from J, leaving 10 bases between. CDR3 sequence reads: CASSLVAGNTDTQYF. The CDR3 nucleotides read TGCGCCAGCAGCTTGGTCGCAGGTAACACAGATACGCAGTATTTT. Based on the CDR3 plus reference TRBV5-1 and TRBJ2-3, the full variable domain is KAGVTQTPRYLIKTRGQQVTLSCSPISGHRSVSWYQQTPGQGLQFLFEYFSETQRNKGNFPGRFSGRQFSNSRSEMNVSTLELGDSALYLCASSLVAGNTDTQYFGPGTRLTVL.

CDR3 sequence (DNA): TGCGCCAGTAGCCAACTGCGGGGCACCGGGGAGCTGTTTTTT. Protein product: CASSQLRGTGELFF. The V call is TRBV10-1, the J call TRBJ2-2; D is possibly TRBD2 (6 bases). The CDR3 is 14 residues long. CDR1 is WNHNN, CDR2 SYGVQD, per germline (reference sequence). V lost 9 bases to trimming and J lost 4 bases, with 15 bases between them.

This chain links TRBV19 with TRBJ2-3; tentatively, D is TRBD2 (5 bases). The CDR3 sequence is 14 residues long. The ends were cut back, 5 bases at V and 3 bases at J, with 12 bases in the middle. CDR1 is LNHDA, CDR2 SQIVND, per germline (reference sequence). The CDR3 protein is CASSPGVGTDTQYF. DNA of the CDR3: TGTGCCAGTAGTCCCGGGGTGGGTACAGATACGCAGTATTTT.

V and J are TRBV12-3 or TRBV12-4 and TRBJ2-5; tentative D call: TRBD2 (6 bases). Trimming removed 6 bases from V and 5 bases from J, with 13 bases in between. The CDR3 runs 13 residues. CDR3 sequence: CASRRLGNETQYF. The CDR3 nucleotides read TGTGCCAGCAGGAGACTAGGTAACGAGACCCAGTACTTC.

The chain uses TRBV7-2 and TRBJ2-7; TRBD2 agrees at 12 bases. The V segment lost 5 bases and the J segment 0 bases; nucleotides outside the gene matches: 5. The CDR3 is 16 amino acids. In germline, CDR1 is SGHTA, CDR2 FQGNSA. The CDR3 DNA is TGTGCCAGCAGCCGGGGACTAGCGGGTTTCTCCTACGAGCAGTACTTC. Its translation is CASSRGLAGFSYEQYF.

This clone has just one count. The rearrangement uses TRBV24-1 and TRBJ1-4; D gene uncertain. Trimming took off 4 bases at V and 2 bases at J, with 10 bases between the two ends. CDR3 length: 15 residues. The germline gives CDR1 KGHDR, CDR2 SFDVKD. The CDR3: CATSDREVTNEKLFF. DNA of the CDR3: TGTGCCACCAGTGACCGGGAGGTGACTAATGAAAAACTGTTTTTT.

This chain joins TRBV7-9 and TRBJ2-5, with TRBD1 matching 10 bases. In germline, CDR1 is SEHNR, CDR2 FQNEAQ (reference sequence). The V segment lost 5 bases and the J segment 3 bases; nucleotides outside the gene matches: 9. The CDR3 runs 16 residues. In nucleotides, the CDR3 is TGTGCCAGCAGCATAACAGGGACAGGGGTGGAAGAGACCCAGTACTTC. Its protein product is CASSITGTGVEETQYF. The variable domain in full, with the rest retrieved from reference TRBV7-9 and TRBJ2-5, is DTGVSQNPRHKITKRGQNVTFRCDPISEHNRLYWYRQTLGQGPEFLTYFQNEAQLEKSRLLSDRFSAERPKGSFSTLEIQRTEQGDSAMYLCASSITGTGVEETQYFGPGTRLLVL.

The J gene is TRBJ1-1, the V gene TRBV29-1; 9 bases align to TRBD1. The CDR3 is 13 residues long. V shed 0 bases and J 10 bases; nucleotides not matched to a gene: 6. Germline CDR1 and CDR2: SQVTM and ANQGSEA. The CDR3 sequence: CSVEDGTGLRAFF. The CDR3, as DNA: TGCAGCGTTGAAGATGGGACAGGGCTACGAGCTTTCTTT.

This chain joins TRBV3-1 (or the pseudogene TRBV3-2) and TRBJ2-1; 15 bases fit TRBD2. Germline-derived CDR1 and CDR2 are LGHDT and YNNKEL (reference sequence). This CDR3 spans 15 amino acids. J lost 9 bases, V lost 5 bases, and 5 bases had no gene match. CDR3 in amino acids: CASSTGTSGGPEQFF. The DNA of the CDR3 is TGTGCCAGCAGCACAGGGACTAGCGGGGGGCCTGAGCAGTTCTTC.

The chain links TRBV10-3 to TRBJ2-6, with D perhaps matching TRBD2 (5 bases). Germline values: CDR1 ENHRY, CDR2 SYGVKD. This CDR3 spans 15 amino acids. V was shortened by 3 bases and J by 0 bases, with 6 bases between the two germline ends. CDR3 DNA: TGTGCCATCAGTGAAACTAGCTCTGGGGCCAACGTCCTGACTTTC. It specifies CAISETSSGANVLTF.